This T cell receptor beta chain was found in a study of T cell responses to AZD1222 COVID-19 vaccine. Only in-frame clones appear in the TCRdb table, and some are missing; sequencing was by immunoSEQ multiplex PCR. The table shows around 110,000 clones, with around 91% occurring only once. This clone was detected once. The ends lost 3 bases at V and 7 bases at J; junction bases unmatched: 6. The CDR3 has 15 amino acids. Germline V lookup: CDR1 SGDLS, CDR2 YYNGEE. This receptor was identified in an adult who received the AZD1222 COVID-19 vaccine. This material consisted of peripheral blood, taken 28 days after the second AZD1222 dose. The genes are TRBV9 and TRBJ1-4; TRBD1 matches 10 bases. This CDR3 reads CASSADRGPSEKLFF. CDR3 nucleotides: TGTGCCAGCAGCGCCGACAGGGGGCCGAGTGAAAAACTGTTTTTT.